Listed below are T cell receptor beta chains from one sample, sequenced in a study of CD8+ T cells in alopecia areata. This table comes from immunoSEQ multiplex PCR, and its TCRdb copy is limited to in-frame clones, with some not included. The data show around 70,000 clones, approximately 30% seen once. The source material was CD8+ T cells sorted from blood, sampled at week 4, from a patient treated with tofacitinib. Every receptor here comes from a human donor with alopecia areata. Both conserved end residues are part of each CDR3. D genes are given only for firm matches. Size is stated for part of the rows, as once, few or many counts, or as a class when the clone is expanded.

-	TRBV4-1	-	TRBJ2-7	TGCGCCAGCAGCCTACAGGGGACTAGAACCCCCTACGAGCAGTACTTC	CASSLQGTRTPYEQYF
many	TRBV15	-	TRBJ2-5	TGTGCCACCAGCAGGTCCAACCTCGAAGAGACCCAGTACTTC	CATSRSNLEETQYF
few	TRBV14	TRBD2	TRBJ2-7	TGTGCCAGCAGCCCCGGGAGGACCTACGAGCAGTACTTC	CASSPGRTYEQYF
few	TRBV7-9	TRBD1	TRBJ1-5	TGTGCCAGCAGCTTAGACTCAGGGGGGCGAGGTCAGCCCCAGCATTTT	CASSLDSGGRGQPQHF
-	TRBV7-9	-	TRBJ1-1	TGTGCCAGCAGCTTAGTGGTTACTGAAGCTTTCTTT	CASSLVVTEAFF
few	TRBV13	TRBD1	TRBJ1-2	TGTGCCAGCAGCTTCGGGACAGGGACCGCTAACTATGGCTACACCTTC	CASSFGTGTANYGYTF
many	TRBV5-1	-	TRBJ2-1	TGCGCCAGCAGCTGGGGGGTCTCCTACAATGAGCAGTTCTTC	CASSWGVSYNEQFF
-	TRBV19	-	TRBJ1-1	TGTGCCAGTCATTACAGGTCTGAAGCTTTCTTT	CASHYRSEAFF
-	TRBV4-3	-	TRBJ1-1	TGCGCCAGCAGCCAAGACAGGGCCTCCTGGGAAGCTTTCTTT	CASSQDRASWEAFF
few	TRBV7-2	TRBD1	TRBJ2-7	TGTGCCAGCAGCCCCCGGACAGGCGCCACCTACGAGCAGTACTTC	CASSPRTGATYEQYF
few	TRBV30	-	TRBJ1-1	TGTGCCTGGAGTGCGGGACGGAACACTGAAGCTTTCTTT	CAWSAGRNTEAFF
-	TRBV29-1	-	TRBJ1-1	TGCAGCGTTGTAACAGGGAGCACTGAAGCTTTCTTT	CSVVTGSTEAFF
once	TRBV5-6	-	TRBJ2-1	TGTGCCAGCAGCCATGACTCAATTTACAATGAGCAGTTCTTC	CASSHDSIYNEQFF
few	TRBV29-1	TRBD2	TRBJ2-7	TGCAGCGCTACAGGACTAGCGGGAGGACTCGAGCAGTACTTC	CSATGLAGGLEQYF
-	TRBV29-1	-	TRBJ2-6	TGCAGCGTTGCGGTTAGGGTGGATGGGGCCAACGTCCTGACTTTC	CSVAVRVDGANVLTF
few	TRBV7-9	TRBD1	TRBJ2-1	TGTGCCAGCAGCTTCGGGACAGGGGTATACAATGAGCAGTTCTTC	CASSFGTGVYNEQFF
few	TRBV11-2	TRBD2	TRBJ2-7	TGTGCCAGCAGTGTCGGACTAGCGGAGGCCTACGAGCAGTACTTC	CASSVGLAEAYEQYF
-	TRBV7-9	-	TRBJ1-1	TGTGCCAGCAGCCCCGACAGCCTTGAAGCTTTCTTT	CASSPDSLEAFF
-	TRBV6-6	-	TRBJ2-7	TGTGCCAGCAGCCACATCCCCAACGAGCAGTACTTC	CASSHIPNEQYF
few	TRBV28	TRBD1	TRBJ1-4	TGTGCCAGCAGTTACCGGGACAGGGGGGAAAAACTGTTTTTT	CASSYRDRGEKLFF
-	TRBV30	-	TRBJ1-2	TGTGCCTGGAGTGTACCAGGGGAGTTCCCTAACTATGGCTACACCTTC	CAWSVPGEFPNYGYTF
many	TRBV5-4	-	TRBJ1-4	TGTGCCAGCAGCTTGGACGGACCCAATGAAAAACTGTTTTTT	CASSLDGPNEKLFF
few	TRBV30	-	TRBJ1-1	TGTGCCCAAGAAGAAGCTTTCTTT	CAQEEAFF
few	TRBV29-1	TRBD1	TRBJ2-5	TGCAGCGTTGAAGATGGCTCCCAGAGAAGACAGGGCGTTTCGGAGACCCAGTACTTC	CSVEDGSQRRQGVSETQYF
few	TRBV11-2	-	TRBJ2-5	TGTGCCAGCAGCTTAGACCGAGAGACCCAGTACTTC	CASSLDRETQYF
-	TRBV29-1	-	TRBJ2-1	TGCAGCGTTGTCCCTGATTACAATGAGCAGTTCTTC	CSVVPDYNEQFF
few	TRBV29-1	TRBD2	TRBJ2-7	TGCAGCGTTCGGACTAGCGAGAGCTCCTACGAGCAGTACTTC	CSVRTSESSYEQYF
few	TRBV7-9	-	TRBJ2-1	TGTGCCAGCAGCTTAGCTGAGAAAACCCTATACAATGAGCAGTTCTTC	CASSLAEKTLYNEQFF
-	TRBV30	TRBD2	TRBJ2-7	TGTGCCTGGAATCTAGCGGTAACCGAGCAGTACTTC	CAWNLAVTEQYF
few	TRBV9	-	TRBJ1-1	TGTGCCAGCAGCGGAGGACGGAGCACCGGGAACACTGAAGCTTTCTTT	CASSGGRSTGNTEAFF
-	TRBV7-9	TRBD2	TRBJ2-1	TGCGCCAGCAGCCAAGGGGCTAGCGGGACAGACAATGAGCAGTTCTTC	CASSQGASGTDNEQFF
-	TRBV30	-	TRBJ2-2	TGTGCCTGGAGTTTGGCAGGTACCGGGGAGCTGTTTTTT	CAWSLAGTGELFF
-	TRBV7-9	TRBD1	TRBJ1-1	TGTGCCAGCAGCCTTACGACAGGGCGGACTGAAGCTTTCTTT	CASSLTTGRTEAFF
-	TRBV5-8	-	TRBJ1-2	TGTGCCAGCTTGGTGGGGGCGAGCGGCTACACCTTC	CASLVGASGYTF
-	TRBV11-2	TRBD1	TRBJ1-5	TGTGCCAGCAACCTCCTCCGGGACAGGGTTAAGAATCAGCCCCAGCATTTT	CASNLLRDRVKNQPQHF
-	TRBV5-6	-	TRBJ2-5	TGTGCCAGCAGCATCGCGTGGGGAGAGACCCAGTACTTC	CASSIAWGETQYF
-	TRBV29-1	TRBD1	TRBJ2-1	TGCAGCGTCGAGGGACAGGGAATGAATGAGCAGTTCTTC	CSVEGQGMNEQFF
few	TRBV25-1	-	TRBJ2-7	TGTGCCAGCAGTGGGTACGGGACAGTCAAGGGAGGCGAGCAGTACTTC	CASSGYGTVKGGEQYF
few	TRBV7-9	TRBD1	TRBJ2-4	TGTGCCAGCAGCTCACCAGAACAGGGGAAAAACATTCAGTACTTC	CASSSPEQGKNIQYF
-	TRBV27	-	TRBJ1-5	TGTGCCAGCAGCCGAGGACGAGCCCTACATCAGCCCCAGCATTTT	CASSRGRALHQPQHF
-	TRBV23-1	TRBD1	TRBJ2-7	TGCGCCGGAAAATATTGGGACAGGGCGGAGCAGTACTTC	CAGKYWDRAEQYF
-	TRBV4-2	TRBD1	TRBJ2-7	TGTGCCAGCAGCCAAAGACAGGGAGATTCCTACGAGCAGTACTTC	CASSQRQGDSYEQYF
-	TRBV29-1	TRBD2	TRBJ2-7	TGCAGCGTTGAAGGAGTTACTAGCGGGAGTTACGAGCAGTACTTC	CSVEGVTSGSYEQYF
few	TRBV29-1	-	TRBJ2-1	TGCAGCGTTGAAGGGGGAAGGCGGGGTCCCAATGAGCAGTTCTTC	CSVEGGRRGPNEQFF
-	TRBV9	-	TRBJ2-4	TGTGCCAGCAGCGTAGTCCCAGAGGACATTCAGTACTTC	CASSVVPEDIQYF
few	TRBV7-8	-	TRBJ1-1	TGTGCCAGCAGCTTTCCGGCTGTGAACACTGAAGCTTTCTTT	CASSFPAVNTEAFF